The 27 T cell receptor beta chains below were found in one sample sequenced in a study of yellow fever vaccine responses in identical twins. One entry per CDR3 protein, called by TCRdb with MiXCR from the RT-PCR reads. The table records about 1,600 distinct CDR3 sequences, about 85% of them present only once. Sequenced here: T cells from blood (PBMCs), unsorted or a sorted subset (not recorded which), sampled before or after yellow fever vaccination (not recorded which). Source of these receptors: a woman aged 18 to 35 who received the yellow fever vaccine.

The chain is built from TRBV2 and TRBJ2-3; D ambiguous. CDR3 length: 15 amino acids. Germline V CDR1 and CDR2: SNHLY, FYNNEI. V was trimmed by 3 bases and J by 5 bases, leaving 15 bases between them. DNA of the CDR3: TGTGCCAGCAGTGACATGACACCCGGGCTAGATACGCAGTATTTT. Its protein is CASSDMTPGLDTQYF.

This clonotype was found once. This chain joins TRBV11-1 and TRBJ2-1; 9 bases fit TRBD1. The length of the CDR3 is 15 residues. CDR1 SGHAT and CDR2 FQDESV come from the germline V gene (reference sequence). The V gene end was trimmed by 0 bases and the J gene end by 7 bases; junction bases not matched to a gene: 4. In nucleotides, the CDR3 is TGTGCCAGCAGCTTAGCGGGACAGGGCCAAAATGAGCAGTTCTTC. Encoded protein: CASSLAGQGQNEQFF.

The J gene is TRBJ1-1, the V gene TRBV15; a weak D match, TRBD1 (5 bases). Looked up from germline, CDR1 is LNHNV and CDR2 is YYDKDF (reference sequence). This CDR3 spans 15 amino acids. V lost 0 bases and J lost 5, with 13 bases in between. The CDR3 region is CATSRDPQGRTEAFF. CDR3 DNA sequence: TGTGCCACCAGCAGAGATCCCCAGGGTCGGACTGAAGCTTTCTTT.

V usage is TRBV4-2 and J usage is TRBJ2-1; D possibly corresponds to TRBD2 (6 bases). CDR1 and CDR2 from the germline V gene are LGHNA and YNFKEQ. With 1 base removed from V and 6 bases from J, the gap between germline ends came to 13 bases. This CDR3 is 15 amino acids long. The DNA of the CDR3 is TGTGCCAGCAGCCAAGGAACGGGAGAGGTCAATGAGCAGTTCTTC. As protein: CASSQGTGEVNEQFF.

The rearrangement joins TRBV10-1 to TRBJ2-1; 10 positions match TRBD2. Germline assignment: CDR1 WNHNN and CDR2 SYGVQD (reference sequence). J gave up 8 bases and V 5 bases, and 3 bases lay outside the gene matches. This CDR3 is 13 amino acids long. The CDR3 spells CASSSSGSDEQFF. For the CDR3, the DNA is TGCGCCAGCAGTTCTAGCGGGAGCGATGAGCAGTTCTTC.

The rearrangement joins TRBV29-1 to TRBJ2-7; TRBD1 is a possible D gene (6 bases). In germline, CDR1 is SQVTM, CDR2 ANQGSEA. This CDR3 is built from 13 residues. Deletions cut 7 bases from V and 0 bases from J, with 13 bases between. As DNA, the CDR3 is TGCAGCGCACAGGGTGCGCTCTCCTACGAGCAGTACTTC. It translates to CSAQGALSYEQYF.

This chain joins TRBV11-3 and TRBJ2-3; TRBD2 matches at 10 bases. Germline V gene sequence: CDR1 SGHNT, CDR2 YENEEA. This CDR3 contains 16 residues. Losses at the gene ends were 4 bases for V and 2 bases for J; bases not matched to a gene: 6. CDR3 in DNA: TGTGCCAGCAGCTCCCAAGCGGGAGGGCCCACAGATACGCAGTATTTT. Protein sequence: CASSSQAGGPTDTQYF.

This chain uses TRBV11-1 with TRBJ2-3; the D is unclear. The ends were cut back, 5 bases at V and 1 base at J, with 10 bases in the middle. Germline CDR1 SGHAT, CDR2 FQDESV (reference sequence). This CDR3 comprises 14 residues. The CDR3 spells CASSLYMGTDTQYF. For the CDR3, the DNA is TGTGCCAGCAGCCTTTATATGGGCACAGATACGCAGTATTTT.

This clonotype has more than one count but fewer than ten. V usage is TRBV18 and J usage is TRBJ1-2, with no clear D. Per the germline V gene, CDR1 is KGHSH and CDR2 is LQKENI. The CDR3 has 16 amino acids. Trimming took 2 bases from V and 6 from J, leaving 19 bases between them. The CDR3 DNA sequence: TGTGCCAGCTCACCATGGAGAGACATCGGGCCAGATGGCTACACCTTC. This encodes CASSPWRDIGPDGYTF.

The J gene is TRBJ2-3, the V gene TRBV12-3 or TRBV12-4; TRBD2 agrees at 12 bases. This CDR3 is 18 amino acids long. After removal of 4 bases from V and 1 base from J, the junction contained 9 bases not matched to a gene. CDR3 in DNA: TGTGCCAGCAGTTATGGTGCTAGCGGGGGGGGTGGCACAGATACGCAGTATTTT. This codes for CASSYGASGGGGTDTQYF.

The chain joins TRBV29-1 to TRBJ2-4; the D is unclear. There are 14 residues in the CDR3. Trimming shortened V by 3 bases and J by 1 base, and 10 bases separated the two germline ends. Per the germline V gene, CDR1 is SQVTM and CDR2 is ANQGSEA. In DNA form, the CDR3 reads TGCAGCGTTGACGGAGTGGGGGCCAAAAACATTCAGTACTTC. Translating gives CSVDGVGAKNIQYF.

This chain joins TRBV11-1 and TRBJ1-1; the match to TRBD1 covers 9 bases. This CDR3 is 15 amino acids long. The V gene's germline CDR1 is SGHAT and CDR2 FQDESV (reference sequence). The V gene end was trimmed by 6 bases and the J gene end by 1 base; junction bases not matched to a gene: 6. The CDR3 here is CASSSTGGRNTEAFF. The CDR3 region has the DNA TGTGCCAGCAGTTCCACAGGGGGCAGGAACACTGAAGCTTTCTTT.

CDR3 coding DNA: TGCGCCAGCAGCGAGAGCGGGGTGGGTGTCTACGAGCAGTACTTC. It specifies CASSESGVGVYEQYF. The chain joins TRBV4-1 to TRBJ2-7; 7 bases map to TRBD2. V was pared by 5 bases and J by 3 bases, with 10 bases of the junction left unmatched. This CDR3 spans 15 amino acids. Germline V gene sequence: CDR1 MGHRA, CDR2 YSYEKL.

In DNA form, the CDR3 reads TGTGCCAGCAGTGAACAGGGATCGTCCTACGAGCAGTACTTC. It yields the protein CASSEQGSSYEQYF. The chain links TRBV2 to TRBJ2-7; tentative D call: TRBD1 (5 bases). CDR3 length equals 14 residues. Between the trimmed V and J ends, which lost 2 bases and 1 base, there was a span of 9 bases. The V gene's germline CDR1 is SNHLY and CDR2 FYNNEI. Supplemented by reference TRBV2 and TRBJ2-7, the full variable domain reads EPEVTQTPSHQVTQMGQEVILRCVPISNHLYFYWYRQILGQKVEFLVSFYNNEISEKSEIFDDQFSVERPDGSNFTLKIRSTKLEDSAMYFCASSEQGSSYEQYFGPGTRLTVT.

The chain combines TRBV6-4 with TRBJ2-1; no clear D. V dropped 0 bases and J dropped 9 bases, with 9 bases sitting between them. The CDR3 covers 13 residues. CDR1 is MRHNA, CDR2 SNTAGT, per germline. The CDR3 protein is CASSDSPPSEQFF. The CDR3, as DNA: TGTGCCAGCAGTGACTCTCCCCCGAGTGAGCAGTTCTTC.

This clonotype was seen once. The genes are TRBV20-1 and TRBJ2-3; D possibly matches TRBD1 or TRBD2 (5 bases each). V dropped 2 bases and J dropped 2 bases, with 17 bases sitting between them. This CDR3 has 16 amino acids. Germline V gene lookup returns CDR1 DFQATT and CDR2 SNEGSKA (reference sequence). CDR3 amino acids: CSARIKGRRFTDTQYF. CDR3 bases: TGCAGTGCTAGAATAAAGGGACGGAGGTTCACAGATACGCAGTATTTT.

The rearrangement links TRBV7-6 to TRBJ2-7; 11 nucleotides line up with TRBD1. V was pared by 4 bases and J by 3 bases, with 8 bases of the junction left unmatched. CDR3 size: 16 residues. Germline-derived CDR1 and CDR2 are SGHVS and FNYEAQ. The DNA of the CDR3 is TGTGCCAGCAGCTCCAGCCGGGACAGGGGGTACTACGAGCAGTACTTC. It is translated as CASSSSRDRGYYEQYF.

The rearrangement joins TRBV5-6 to TRBJ1-2, with D unresolved. The CDR3 is 12 amino acids. Trimming took 1 base from V and 7 from J, leaving 8 bases between them. Germline lookup yields CDR1 SGHDT and CDR2 YYEEEE. The CDR3 DNA reads TGTGCCAGCAGCTTGCGTGTCTCTGGCTACACCTTC. Residues: CASSLRVSGYTF.

The V call is TRBV5-4, the J call TRBJ2-7; 8 positions agree with TRBD2. The germline V gene encodes CDR1 SGHNT and CDR2 YYREEE (reference sequence). The CDR3 is 15 amino acids. Trimming removed 5 bases from V and 0 bases from J; junction bases left unmatched: 7. CDR3 residues: CASSTSGLTSYEQYF. The CDR3, as DNA: TGTGCCAGCAGTACTAGCGGCTTGACCTCCTACGAGCAGTACTTC.

The chain is built from TRBV11-1 and TRBJ2-1, with 7 bases matching TRBD2. Germline loops: CDR1 SGHAT, CDR2 FQDESV (reference sequence). With 3 bases clipped from V and 8 bases from J, the junction kept 7 bases outside the gene matches. The CDR3 length is 14 residues. The CDR3 protein is CASSLDPRGDEQFF. CDR3 DNA: TGTGCCAGCAGCTTGGACCCCCGGGGGGATGAGCAGTTCTTC.

In the case of this clonotype: The junction does not match germline at one end; this may be a read error. J is TRBJ2-1 and V is TRBV10-3; D unclear. Germline CDR1 is ENHRY and CDR2 is SYGVKD. The CDR3 is 13 amino acids. This CDR3 is CAIRTGSDNEQFF. CDR3 in DNA: TGTGCCATCAGGACGGGCTCCGACAATGAGCAGTTCTTC.

This CDR3 is CASSRLADSSYEQYF. As DNA, the CDR3 is TGTGCCAGCAGTAGACTAGCCGACAGCTCCTACGAGCAGTACTTC. The genes are TRBV12-3 or TRBV12-4 and TRBJ2-7; TRBD2 aligns across 7 bases. This CDR3 is 15 amino acids long. With 5 bases clipped from V and 0 bases from J, the junction kept 7 bases outside the gene matches.

The chain joins TRBV15 to TRBJ2-3; 7 nucleotides line up with TRBD2. The germline CDR1 and CDR2 sequences are LNHNV and YYDKDF (reference sequence). V lost 5 bases, J lost 5 bases, and 10 bases stayed unmatched. This CDR3 comprises 15 residues. CDR3 sequence reads: CATSGGLKKGDTQYF. The CDR3 DNA follows: TGTGCCACCAGCGGGGGACTAAAAAAGGGAGATACGCAGTATTTT.

The V gene is TRBV15, the J gene TRBJ2-3; D unresolved. The CDR3 is 14 residues long. V gave up 0 bases and J gave up 5 bases, with 9 bases separating them. In germline, CDR1 is LNHNV, CDR2 YYDKDF (reference sequence). The CDR3 DNA follows: TGTGCCACCAGCAGAGATCGGAATGAAGATACGCAGTATTTT. This gives the protein CATSRDRNEDTQYF.

The chain recombines TRBV13 with TRBJ2-3; 14 bases are shared with TRBD2. Germline CDR1 is PRHDT and CDR2 is FYEKMQ (reference sequence). The J segment lost 5 bases and the V segment lost 3 bases, leaving 4 bases of the junction unmatched. The CDR3 sequence is 16 residues long. The chain's CDR3 is CASSLGLAGAIDTQYF. The CDR3 region has the DNA TGTGCCAGCAGCTTGGGACTAGCGGGGGCAATAGATACGCAGTATTTT.

The chain is built from TRBV2 and TRBJ2-1, with D possibly TRBD2 on 5 matching bases. This CDR3 contains 16 residues. The germline CDR1 and CDR2 sequences are SNHLY and FYNNEI. V was trimmed by 2 bases and J by 4 bases, leaving 15 bases between them. CDR3 bases: TGTGCCAGCAGTGAAAGGACGGGAAGGGCATACAATGAGCAGTTCTTC. As protein: CASSERTGRAYNEQFF.

This chain connects TRBV15 to TRBJ1-5, with D tentatively TRBD1 (6 bases). Germline CDR1 and CDR2: LNHNV and YYDKDF (reference sequence). The CDR3 covers 15 residues. V was shortened by 0 bases and J by 7 bases, with 13 bases between the two germline ends. The chain's CDR3 is CATSRDGRGGQPQHF. The CDR3 region has the DNA TGTGCCACCAGCAGAGATGGCAGGGGAGGACAGCCCCAGCATTTT. Full variable domain (rest looked up from reference TRBV15 and TRBJ1-5): DAMVIQNPRYQVTQFGKPVTLSCSQTLNHNVMYWYQQKSSQAPKLLFHYYDKDFNNEADTPDNFQSRRPNTSFCFLDIRSPGLGDTAMYLCATSRDGRGGQPQHFGDGTRLSIL.